The T cell receptor beta chain described here comes from a study of CD8+CD57+ T cells in acquired aplastic anemia. Study-level information: DNA recovered from sorted CD4+ and CD8+ cells had a mean of around 3.2 ug. Notes on the study in general: Patients and controls turned out to have approximately 29 CD8+ CDR3 sequences in common. Patients and controls had CD8+ Simpson's diversity values that were not significantly distinct.

CD8+CD57+ cell expansion, shown by flow cytometry, had occurred in the patients selected for sequencing. Patient blood was sampled before any therapy had been received. TCR beta VDJ and CDR3 profiling used genomic DNA as template. TCRdb re-analysed the reads in MiXCR, keeping a single row per CDR3 protein. Of 200,000 to 250,000 distinct CDR3 sequences listed, roughly 60% are singletons. Trimming cost V 3 bases and J 2 bases, with 16 bases left between them. CDR3 length: 15 residues. Per the germline V gene, CDR1 is DFQATT and CDR2 is SNEGSKA (reference sequence). In regard to this clonotype: Antigen: not known.

The chain employs TRBV20-1 and TRBJ1-2; D gene uncertain. The sequenced sample consisted of sorted CD4+, CD8+, or CD8+CD57+ T cells (not recorded which) from PBMCs. The receptor's source is a human donor with aplastic anemia. The CDR3: CSARQGTATNYGYTF. CDR3 DNA: TGCAGTGCTAGGCAAGGTACAGCTACAAACTATGGCTACACCTTC.